This T cell receptor beta chain was identified during a study of control samples from healthy donors and cancer patients. The CDR3 totals 14 residues. Looked up from germline, CDR1 is SGHRS and CDR2 is YFSETQ. Trimming left V 0 bases short and J 3 bases short, with 10 bases between. Sequenced by immunoSEQ multiplex PCR; TCRdb stores in-frame clones only, minus some. The sample includes some 140,000 clones, about 90% of them seen just once. The receptor was isolated from a man aged 45-65 years with head and neck cancer. What was sequenced was PBMCs. The rearrangement uses TRBV5-1 and TRBJ2-7; D is undetermined. CDR3 bases: TGCGCCAGCAGCTTGGCCGAGTCAGTCTACGAGCAGTACTTC. Protein: CASSLAESVYEQYF.